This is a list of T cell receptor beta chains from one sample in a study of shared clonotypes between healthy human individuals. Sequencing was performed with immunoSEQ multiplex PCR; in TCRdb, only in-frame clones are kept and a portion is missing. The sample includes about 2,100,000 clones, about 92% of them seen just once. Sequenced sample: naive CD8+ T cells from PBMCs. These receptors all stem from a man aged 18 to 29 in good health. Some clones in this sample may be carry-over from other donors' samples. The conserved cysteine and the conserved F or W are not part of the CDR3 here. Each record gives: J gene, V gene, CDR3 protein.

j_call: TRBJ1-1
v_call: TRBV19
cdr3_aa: ASSIVPGGVNTEAF

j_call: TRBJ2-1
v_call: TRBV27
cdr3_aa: ASSFFLRGDSYNEQF

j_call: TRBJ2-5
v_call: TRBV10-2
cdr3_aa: ASSGTGYQETQY

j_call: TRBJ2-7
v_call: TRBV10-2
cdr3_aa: ASSTSGRAGYEQY

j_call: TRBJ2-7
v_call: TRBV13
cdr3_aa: ASSFGQEYEQY

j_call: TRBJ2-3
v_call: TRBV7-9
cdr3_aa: ASSPEGRGTDTQY

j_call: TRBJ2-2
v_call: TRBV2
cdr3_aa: ASSVGFLAEYTGELF

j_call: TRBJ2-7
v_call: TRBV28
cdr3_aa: ASTGAITSYEQY

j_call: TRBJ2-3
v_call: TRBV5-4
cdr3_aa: AMTGASGRVGTDTQY

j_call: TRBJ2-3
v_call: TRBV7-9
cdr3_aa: ASSRSLAGLTDTQY

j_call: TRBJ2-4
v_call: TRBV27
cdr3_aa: ASSLGQGTGGAKNIQY

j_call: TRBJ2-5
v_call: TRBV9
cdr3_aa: ASSVGSGLAKETQY

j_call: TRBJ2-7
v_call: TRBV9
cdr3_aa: ASSVSRDPDLGPTYEQY

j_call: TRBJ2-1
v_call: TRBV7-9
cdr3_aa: ASSSLAGHFMEQF

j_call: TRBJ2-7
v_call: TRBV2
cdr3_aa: ASRDRGYEQY

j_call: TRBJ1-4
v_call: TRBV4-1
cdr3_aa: ASSQDAARSEKLF

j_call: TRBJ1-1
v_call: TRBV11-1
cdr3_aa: ASSPWGTGEAF

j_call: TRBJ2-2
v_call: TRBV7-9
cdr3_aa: ASSPPASGELF

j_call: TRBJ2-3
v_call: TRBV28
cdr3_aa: ASRPSGPWGGTDTQY

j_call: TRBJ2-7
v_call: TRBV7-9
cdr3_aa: ASSSNREEGHEQY

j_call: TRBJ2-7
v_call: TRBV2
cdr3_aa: ARQSGGNPSYEQY

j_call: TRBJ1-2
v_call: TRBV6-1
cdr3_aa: ASSEDLLWGGYT

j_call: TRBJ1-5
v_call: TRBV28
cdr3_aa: ASSFMGLGQPQH

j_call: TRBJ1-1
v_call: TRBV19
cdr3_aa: ASMGQAMNTEAF

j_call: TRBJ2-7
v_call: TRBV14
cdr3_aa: ASSQSPGPGYEQY

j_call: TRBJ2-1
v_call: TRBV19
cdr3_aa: ATTPAPGVYNEQF

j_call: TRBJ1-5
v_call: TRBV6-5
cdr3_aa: ASSSGQGVQPQH

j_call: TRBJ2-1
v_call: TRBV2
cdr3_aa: ASSEARGRAHEQF

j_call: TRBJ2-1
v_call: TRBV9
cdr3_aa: ASSPTGPWASYNEQF

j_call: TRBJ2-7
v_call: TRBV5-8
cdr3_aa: ASSLVAPRRTYEQY

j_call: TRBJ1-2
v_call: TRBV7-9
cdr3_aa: ASSLGAGGNGYT

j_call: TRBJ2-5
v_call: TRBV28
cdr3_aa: ASSLDRGLGETQY

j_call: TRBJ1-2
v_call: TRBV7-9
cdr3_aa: ASSSVLGQGAFGYT

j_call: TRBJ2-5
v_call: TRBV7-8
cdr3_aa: ASSLVGRVETQY

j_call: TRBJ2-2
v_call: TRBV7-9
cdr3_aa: ASSLAYPSGELF

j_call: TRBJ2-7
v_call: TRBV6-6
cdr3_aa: ASSYSIMGPYEQY